This record covers a single T cell receptor beta chain. The antigen is unknown. This sample is part of a study of cytotoxic CD8 clonotypes in ibrutinib-treated CLL. Background on the study: The average sample held approximately 260,000 productive templates and 91,000 or so productive rearrangements.

CDR1 and CDR2 from the germline V gene are SNHLY and FYNNEI. The CDR3 extends over 14 amino acids. V dropped 6 bases and J dropped 0 bases, with 9 bases sitting between them. Findings and caveats of the study: Public clonotypes occurred uncommonly; on treatment, they contracted or remained stable.

Depth targeted 1 in 200,000 to 1 in 1 million T cells, averaging 10x coverage per clonotype. Data came from immunoSEQ multiplex PCR; TCRdb stores just in-frame clones and leaves some out. Altogether tens of thousands of clones are present, over 55% being singletons, with the ten largest covering 45% to 65%. Here the sequenced sample was PBMCs, taken after 24 months of ibrutinib treatment. The chain is built from TRBV2 and TRBJ1-5; no clear D. The TCR sequence derives from a human donor with chronic lymphocytic leukemia. CDR3 DNA sequence: TGTGCCAGCAGGGCCGGGATTAGCAATCAGCCCCAGCATTTT. This encodes CASRAGISNQPQHF.